This T cell receptor (beta chain) was identified in a study of Ad26.COV2.S vaccination and SARS-CoV-2 variants. The CDR3 totals 15 residues. From germline, CDR1 is MGHRA and CDR2 YSYEKL. Trimming removed 5 bases from V and 3 bases from J, with 14 bases in between. Broader study findings: It was reported that spike-specific CD8+ and CD4+ T cell responses were substantially broad after vaccination. Vaccinated individuals (as opposed to placebo recipients) had higher spike-specific TCR breadth. Measurement of non-spike TCR breadth gave similar results in vaccine and placebo recipients.

Sequenced by immunoSEQ multiplex PCR; TCRdb stores in-frame clones only, minus some. The sample includes approximately 97,000 clones, over 60% of them seen just once. As concerns this clone: Its antigen is unidentified.

Sequencing was performed on peripheral blood, taken after recovery from COVID-19. This chain connects TRBV4-1 to TRBJ1-3, with a tentative D call TRBD1 (5 bases). The sequence was obtained from a human donor who had recovered from COVID-19. This CDR3 is CASSEGRGSGNTIYF. In nucleotides, the CDR3 is TGCGCCAGCAGCGAGGGGAGGGGAAGTGGAAACACCATATATTTT.